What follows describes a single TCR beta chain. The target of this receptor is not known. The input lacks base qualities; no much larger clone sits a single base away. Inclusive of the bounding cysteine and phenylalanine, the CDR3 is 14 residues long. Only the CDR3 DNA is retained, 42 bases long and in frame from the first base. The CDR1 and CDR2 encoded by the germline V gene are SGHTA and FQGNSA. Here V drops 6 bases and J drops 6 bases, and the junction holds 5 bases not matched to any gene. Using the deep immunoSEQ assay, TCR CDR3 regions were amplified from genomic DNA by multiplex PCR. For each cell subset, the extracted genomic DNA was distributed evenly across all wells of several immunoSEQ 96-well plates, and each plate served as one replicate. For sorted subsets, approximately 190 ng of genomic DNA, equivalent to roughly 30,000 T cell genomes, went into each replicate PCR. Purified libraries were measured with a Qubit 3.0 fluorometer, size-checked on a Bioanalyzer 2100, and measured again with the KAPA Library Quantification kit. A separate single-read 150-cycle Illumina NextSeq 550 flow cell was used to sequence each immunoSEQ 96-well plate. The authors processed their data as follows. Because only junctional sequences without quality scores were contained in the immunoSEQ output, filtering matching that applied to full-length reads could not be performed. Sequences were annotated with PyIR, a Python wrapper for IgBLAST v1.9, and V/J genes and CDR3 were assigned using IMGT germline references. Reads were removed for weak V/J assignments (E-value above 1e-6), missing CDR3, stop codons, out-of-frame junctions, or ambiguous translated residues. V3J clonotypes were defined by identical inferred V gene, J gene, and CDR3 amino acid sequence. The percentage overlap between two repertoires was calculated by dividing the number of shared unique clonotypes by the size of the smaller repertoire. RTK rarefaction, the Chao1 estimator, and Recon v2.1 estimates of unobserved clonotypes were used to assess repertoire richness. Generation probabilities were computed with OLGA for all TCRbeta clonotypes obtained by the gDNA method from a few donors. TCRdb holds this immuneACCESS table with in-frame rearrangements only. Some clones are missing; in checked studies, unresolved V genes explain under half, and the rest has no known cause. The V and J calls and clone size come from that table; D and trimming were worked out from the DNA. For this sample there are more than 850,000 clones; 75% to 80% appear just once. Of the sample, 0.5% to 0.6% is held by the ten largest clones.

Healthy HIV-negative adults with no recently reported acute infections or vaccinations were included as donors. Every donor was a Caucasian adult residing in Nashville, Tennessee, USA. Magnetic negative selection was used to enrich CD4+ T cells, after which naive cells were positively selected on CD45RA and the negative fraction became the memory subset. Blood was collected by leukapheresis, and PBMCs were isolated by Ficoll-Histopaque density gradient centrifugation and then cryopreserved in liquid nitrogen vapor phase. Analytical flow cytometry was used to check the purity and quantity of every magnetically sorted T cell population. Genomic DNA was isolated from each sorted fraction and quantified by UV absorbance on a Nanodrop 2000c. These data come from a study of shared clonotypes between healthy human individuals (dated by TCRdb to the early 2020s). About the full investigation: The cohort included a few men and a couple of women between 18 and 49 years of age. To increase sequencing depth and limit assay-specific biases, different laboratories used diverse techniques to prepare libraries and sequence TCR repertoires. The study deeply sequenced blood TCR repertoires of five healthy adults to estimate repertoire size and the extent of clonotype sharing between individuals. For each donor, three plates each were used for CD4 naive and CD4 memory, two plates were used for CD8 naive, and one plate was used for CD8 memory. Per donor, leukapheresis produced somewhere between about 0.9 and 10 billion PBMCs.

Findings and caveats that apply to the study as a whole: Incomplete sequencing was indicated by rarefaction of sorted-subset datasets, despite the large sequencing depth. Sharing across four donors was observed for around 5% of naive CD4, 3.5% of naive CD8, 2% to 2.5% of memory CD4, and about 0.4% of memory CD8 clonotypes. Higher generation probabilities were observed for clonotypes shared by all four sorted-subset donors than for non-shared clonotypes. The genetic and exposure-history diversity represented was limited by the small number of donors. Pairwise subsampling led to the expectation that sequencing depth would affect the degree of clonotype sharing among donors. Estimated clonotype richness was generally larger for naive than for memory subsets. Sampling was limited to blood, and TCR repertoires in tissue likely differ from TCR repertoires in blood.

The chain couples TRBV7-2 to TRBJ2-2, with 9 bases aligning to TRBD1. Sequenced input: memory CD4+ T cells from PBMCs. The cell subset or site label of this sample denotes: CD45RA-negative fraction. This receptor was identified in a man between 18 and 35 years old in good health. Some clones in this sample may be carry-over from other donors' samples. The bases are TGTGCCAGCAGATCACAGGGGGCCGCCGGGGAGCTGTTTTTT. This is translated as CASRSQGAAGELFF.